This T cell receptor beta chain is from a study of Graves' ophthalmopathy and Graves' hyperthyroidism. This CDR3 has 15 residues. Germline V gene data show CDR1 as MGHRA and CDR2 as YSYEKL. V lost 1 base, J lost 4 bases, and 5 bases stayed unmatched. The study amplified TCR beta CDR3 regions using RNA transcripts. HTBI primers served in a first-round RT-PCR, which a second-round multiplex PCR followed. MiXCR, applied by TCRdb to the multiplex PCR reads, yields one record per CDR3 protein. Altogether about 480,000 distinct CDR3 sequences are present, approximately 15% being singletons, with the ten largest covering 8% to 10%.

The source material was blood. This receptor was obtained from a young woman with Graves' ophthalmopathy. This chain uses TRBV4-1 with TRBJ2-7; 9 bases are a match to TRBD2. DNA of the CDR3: TGCGCCAGCAGCCAAGTCGGAGCGGGGGGTTACGAGCAGTACTTC. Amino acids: CASSQVGAGGYEQYF.